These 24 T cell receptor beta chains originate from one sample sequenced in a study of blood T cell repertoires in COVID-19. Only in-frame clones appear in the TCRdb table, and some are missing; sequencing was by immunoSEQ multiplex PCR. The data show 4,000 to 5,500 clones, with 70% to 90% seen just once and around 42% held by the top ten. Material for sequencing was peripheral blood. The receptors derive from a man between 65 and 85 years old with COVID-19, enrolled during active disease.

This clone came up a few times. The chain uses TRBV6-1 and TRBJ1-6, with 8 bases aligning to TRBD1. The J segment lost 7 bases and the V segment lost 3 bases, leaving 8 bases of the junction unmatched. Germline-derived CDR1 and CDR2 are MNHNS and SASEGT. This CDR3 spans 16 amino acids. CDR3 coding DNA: TGTGCCAGCAGTGAGATGACAGGGGTCTGGAATTCACCCCTCCACTTT. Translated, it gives CASSEMTGVWNSPLHF.

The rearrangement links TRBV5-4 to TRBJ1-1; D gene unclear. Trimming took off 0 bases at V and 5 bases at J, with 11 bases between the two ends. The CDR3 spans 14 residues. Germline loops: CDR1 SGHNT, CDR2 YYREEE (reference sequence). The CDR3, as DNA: TGTGCCAGCAGCTTGGAAGGAGTTGAGACTGAAGCTTTCTTT. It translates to CASSLEGVETEAFF.

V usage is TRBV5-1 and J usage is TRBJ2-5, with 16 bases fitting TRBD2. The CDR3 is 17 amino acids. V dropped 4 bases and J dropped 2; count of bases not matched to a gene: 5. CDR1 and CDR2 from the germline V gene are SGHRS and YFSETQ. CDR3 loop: CASSLGTSGRVQETQYF. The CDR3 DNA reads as TGCGCCAGCAGCCTGGGGACTAGCGGGAGGGTGCAAGAGACCCAGTACTTC. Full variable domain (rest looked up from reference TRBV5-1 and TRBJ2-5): KAGVTQTPRYLIKTRGQQVTLSCSPISGHRSVSWYQQTPGQGLQFLFEYFSETQRNKGNFPGRFSGRQFSNSRSEMNVSTLELGDSALYLCASSLGTSGRVQETQYFGPGTRLLVL.

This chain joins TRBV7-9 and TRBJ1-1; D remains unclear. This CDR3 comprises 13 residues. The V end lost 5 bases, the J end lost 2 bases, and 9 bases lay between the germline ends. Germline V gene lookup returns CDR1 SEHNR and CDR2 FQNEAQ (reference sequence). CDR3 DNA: TGTGCCAGCAGCCCCGAGGTCAACACTGAAGCTTTCTTT. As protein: CASSPEVNTEAFF.

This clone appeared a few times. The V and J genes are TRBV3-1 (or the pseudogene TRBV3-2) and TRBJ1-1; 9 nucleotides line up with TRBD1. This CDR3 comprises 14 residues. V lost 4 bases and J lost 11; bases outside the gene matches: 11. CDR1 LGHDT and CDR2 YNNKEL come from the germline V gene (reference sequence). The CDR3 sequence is CASSRPGQGVGAFF. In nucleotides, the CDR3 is TGTGCCAGCAGCCGACCGGGACAGGGTGTTGGGGCTTTCTTT.

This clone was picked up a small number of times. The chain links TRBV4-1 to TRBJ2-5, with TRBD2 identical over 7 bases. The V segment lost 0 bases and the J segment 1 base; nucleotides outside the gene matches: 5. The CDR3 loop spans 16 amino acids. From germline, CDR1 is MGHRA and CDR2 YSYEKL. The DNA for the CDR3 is TGCGCCAGCAGCCAAGAAAATGCGGGGGTCCAAGAGACCCAGTACTTC. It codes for CASSQENAGVQETQYF.

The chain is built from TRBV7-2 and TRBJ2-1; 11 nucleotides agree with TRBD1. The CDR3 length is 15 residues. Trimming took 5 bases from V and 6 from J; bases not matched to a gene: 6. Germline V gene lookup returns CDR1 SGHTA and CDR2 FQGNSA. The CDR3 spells CASSRDRGFVNEQFF. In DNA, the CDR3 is TGTGCCAGCAGCCGGGACAGGGGGTTTGTCAATGAGCAGTTCTTC.

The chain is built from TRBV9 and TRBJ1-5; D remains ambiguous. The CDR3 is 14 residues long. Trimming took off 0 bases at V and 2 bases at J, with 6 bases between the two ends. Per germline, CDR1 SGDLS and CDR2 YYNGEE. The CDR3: CASSVGTGNQPQHF. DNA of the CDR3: TGTGCCAGCAGCGTAGGAACAGGCAATCAGCCCCAGCATTTT.

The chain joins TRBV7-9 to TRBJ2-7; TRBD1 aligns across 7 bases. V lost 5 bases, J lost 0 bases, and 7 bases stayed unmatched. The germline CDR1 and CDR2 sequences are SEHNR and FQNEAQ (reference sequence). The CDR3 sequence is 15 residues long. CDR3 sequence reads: CASSVDDRVSYEQYF. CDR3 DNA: TGTGCCAGCAGCGTCGATGACAGGGTCTCCTACGAGCAGTACTTC.

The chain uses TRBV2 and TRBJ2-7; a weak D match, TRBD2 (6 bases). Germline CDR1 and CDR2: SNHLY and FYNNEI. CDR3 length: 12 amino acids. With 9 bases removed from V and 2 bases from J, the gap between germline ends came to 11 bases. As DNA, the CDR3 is TGTGCCAGAAGGGACTCCCCCTACGAGCAGTACTTC. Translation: CARRDSPYEQYF.

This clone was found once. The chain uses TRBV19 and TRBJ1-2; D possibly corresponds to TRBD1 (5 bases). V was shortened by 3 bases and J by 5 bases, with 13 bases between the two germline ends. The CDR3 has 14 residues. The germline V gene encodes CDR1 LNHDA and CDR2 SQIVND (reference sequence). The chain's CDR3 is CASSISGTHYGYTF. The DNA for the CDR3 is TGTGCCAGTAGTATCTCCGGGACTCATTATGGCTACACCTTC.

DNA for the CDR3: TGCGCCAGCAGCGAGACAGGGGGGTTTTGGAGTACTGAAGCTTTCTTT. The encoded protein is CASSETGGFWSTEAFF. The V gene is TRBV5-1, the J gene TRBJ1-1; 9 nucleotides line up with TRBD1. Trimming removed 4 bases from V and 5 bases from J; junction bases left unmatched: 12. Per the germline V gene, CDR1 is SGHRS and CDR2 is YFSETQ. There are 16 residues in the CDR3.

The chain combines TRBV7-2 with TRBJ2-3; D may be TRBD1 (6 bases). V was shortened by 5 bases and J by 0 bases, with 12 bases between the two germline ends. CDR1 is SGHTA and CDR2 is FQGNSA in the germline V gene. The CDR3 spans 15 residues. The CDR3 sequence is CASSLDRSSTDTQYF. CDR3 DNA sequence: TGTGCCAGCAGCCTCGACAGGTCTAGCACAGATACGCAGTATTTT.

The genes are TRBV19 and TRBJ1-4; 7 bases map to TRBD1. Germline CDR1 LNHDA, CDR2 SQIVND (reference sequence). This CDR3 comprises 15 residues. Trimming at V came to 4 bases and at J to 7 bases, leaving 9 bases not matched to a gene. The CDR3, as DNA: TGTGCCAGTAGTAGAACAGGGGAAGGGGGTGAAAAACTGTTTTTT. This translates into CASSRTGEGGEKLFF.

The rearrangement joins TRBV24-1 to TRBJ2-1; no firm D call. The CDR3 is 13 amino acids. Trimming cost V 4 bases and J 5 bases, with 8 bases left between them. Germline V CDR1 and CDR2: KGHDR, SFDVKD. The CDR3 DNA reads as TGTGCCACCAGTGACTCGCGTCACAATGAGCAGTTCTTC. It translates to CATSDSRHNEQFF.

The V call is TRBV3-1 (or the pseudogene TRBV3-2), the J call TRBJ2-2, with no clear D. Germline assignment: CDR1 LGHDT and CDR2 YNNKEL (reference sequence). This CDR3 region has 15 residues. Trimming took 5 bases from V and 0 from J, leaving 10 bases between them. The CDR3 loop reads CASSFDTTNTGELFF. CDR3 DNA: TGTGCCAGCAGCTTTGACACGACGAACACCGGGGAGCTGTTTTTT.

The CDR3 reads CASSSGGLLGETQYF. The CDR3 coding sequence is TGTGCCAGCAGTTCGGGGGGTTTGCTCGGCGAGACCCAGTACTTC. The rearrangement uses TRBV6-5 and TRBJ2-5; the match to TRBD2 covers 7 bases. Trimming removed 4 bases from V and 5 bases from J; junction bases left unmatched: 10. The length of the CDR3 is 15 residues. From germline, CDR1 is MNHEY and CDR2 SVGAGI.

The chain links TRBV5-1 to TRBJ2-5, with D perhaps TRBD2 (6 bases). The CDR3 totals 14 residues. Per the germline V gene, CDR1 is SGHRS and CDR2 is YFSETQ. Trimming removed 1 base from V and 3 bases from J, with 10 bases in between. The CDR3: CASSLRSGEETQYF. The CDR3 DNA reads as TGCGCCAGCAGCTTGAGATCGGGGGAAGAGACCCAGTACTTC.

The DNA of the CDR3 is TGTGCCAGTAGCCATAGGGGGTTGGGTACTGAAGCTTTCTTT. Amino acid sequence: CASSHRGLGTEAFF. The gene calls are TRBV19 and TRBJ1-1; weak D call: TRBD1 (6 bases). CDR3 length: 14 residues. Per the germline V gene, CDR1 is LNHDA and CDR2 is SQIVND (reference sequence). The V gene lost 6 bases and the J gene lost 5 bases, with 16 bases spanning the gap.

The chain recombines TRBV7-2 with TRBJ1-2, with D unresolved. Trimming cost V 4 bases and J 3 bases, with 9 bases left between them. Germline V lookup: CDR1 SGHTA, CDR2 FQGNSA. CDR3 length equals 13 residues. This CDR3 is CASSSVGYYGYTF. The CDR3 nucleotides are TGTGCCAGCAGCTCAGTCGGGTACTATGGCTACACCTTC. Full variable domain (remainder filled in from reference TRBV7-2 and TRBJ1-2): GAGVSQSPSNKVTEKGKDVELRCDPISGHTALYWYRQSLGQGLEFLIYFQGNSAPDKSGLPSDRFSAERTGGSVSTLTIQRTQQEDSAVYLCASSSVGYYGYTFGSGTRLTVV.

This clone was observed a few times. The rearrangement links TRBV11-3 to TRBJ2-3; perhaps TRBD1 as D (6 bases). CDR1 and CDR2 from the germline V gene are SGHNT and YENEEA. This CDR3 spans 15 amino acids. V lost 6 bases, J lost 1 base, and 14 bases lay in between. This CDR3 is CASSRSGTRTDTQYF. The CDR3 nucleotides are TGTGCCAGCAGTCGTAGTGGGACACGCACAGATACGCAGTATTTT.

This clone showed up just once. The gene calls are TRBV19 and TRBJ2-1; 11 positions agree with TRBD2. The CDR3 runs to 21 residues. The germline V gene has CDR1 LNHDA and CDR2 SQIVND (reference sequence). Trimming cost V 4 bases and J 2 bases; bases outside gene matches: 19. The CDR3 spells CASSTPAYPTSGRGTYNEQFF. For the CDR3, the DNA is TGTGCCAGTAGTACACCAGCCTACCCAACTAGCGGGAGAGGGACCTACAATGAGCAGTTCTTC.

In DNA form, the CDR3 reads TGTGCCAGTAGCCGGAGGGATCGCGGGGAGCTGTTTTTT. Its translation: CASSRRDRGELFF. The V call is TRBV19, the J call TRBJ2-2, with a possible D match to TRBD2 (6 bases). CDR3 size: 13 residues. Germline V CDR1 and CDR2: LNHDA, SQIVND (reference sequence). V gave up 6 bases and J gave up 7 bases, with 12 bases separating them.

CDR3 nucleotides: TGTGCCAGCAGTTCAGGACAGCCCCAGCATTTT. It translates to CASSSGQPQHF. This chain uses TRBV12-3 or TRBV12-4 with TRBJ1-5; D gene uncertain. The CDR3 contains 11 residues. The V end was cut by 4 bases, the J end by 7 bases, with 5 bases between.